The 5 T cell receptor beta chains reported below all come from one sample, sequenced in a study. Cells sorted as Tregs were CD4+, CD25+ and CD127-/low. TCRdb fed the 5' RACE reads into MiXCR, producing one record per CDR3 protein. The sample shows around 9,000 distinct CDR3 sequences, roughly three fifths of them seen only once. The sequencing input was Tregs sorted from a lymph node. Source of these receptors: a female donor with breast cancer.

The CDR3 region is CSAGSASTQFF. The CDR3 nucleotides are TGCAGTGCTGGGTCCGCTTCCACGCAGTTCTTC. V usage is TRBV20-1 and J usage is TRBJ2-1; unclear D gene. V lost 5 bases, J lost 12 bases, and 14 bases lay in between. CDR3 length equals 11 residues. Germline-derived CDR1 and CDR2 are DFQATT and SNEGSKA (reference sequence).

The rearrangement links TRBV5-1 to TRBJ1-1; 8 nucleotides line up with TRBD1. J was trimmed by 13 bases and V by 4 bases; bases with no gene match: 12. This CDR3 has 13 amino acids. Germline V CDR1 and CDR2: SGHRS, YFSETQ. The CDR3 sequence is CASSPGPGTGGFF. The CDR3, as DNA: TGCGCCAGCAGCCCGGGACCCGGGACAGGTGGTTTCTTT. Supplemented by reference TRBV5-1 and TRBJ1-1, the full variable domain reads KAGVTQTPRYLIKTRGQQVTLSCSPISGHRSVSWYQQTPGQGLQFLFEYFSETQRNKGNFPGRFSGRQFSNSRSEMNVSTLELGDSALYLCASSPGPGTGGFFGQGTRLTVV.

V gene TRBV7-2 combines with J gene TRBJ2-5; D ambiguous. V lost 1 base to trimming and J lost 1 base, with 7 bases between them. From germline, CDR1 is SGHTA and CDR2 FQGNSA. The CDR3 consists of 14 residues. CDR3 residues: CASSLDPSQETQYF. CDR3 bases: TGTGCCAGCAGCTTAGATCCTAGCCAAGAGACCCAGTACTTC.

The V gene is TRBV4-1, the J gene TRBJ2-3; D is unclear. The length of the CDR3 is 12 residues. The V end was cut by 1 base, the J end by 9 bases, with 8 bases between. The V gene's germline CDR1 is MGHRA and CDR2 YSYEKL. CDR3 region: CASSQVGVTQYF. The CDR3 nucleotides are TGCGCCAGCAGCCAAGTGGGCGTGACGCAGTATTTT.

The rearrangement joins TRBV7-3 to TRBJ2-5; the D gene could be TRBD1 or TRBD2 (5 bases each). The CDR3 covers 13 residues. Between the trimmed V and J ends, which lost 9 bases and 1 base, there was a span of 12 bases. CDR1 and CDR2 (germline): SGHTA, FQGTGA. CDR3 nucleotide sequence: TGTGCCAGTAGGGACGATAGCCAAGAGACCCAGTACTTC. This encodes CASRDDSQETQYF.